These 6 T cell receptor beta chains were sequenced from one sample in a study of blood T cell repertoires in COVID-19. Repertoires were generated with immunoSEQ multiplex PCR, while TCRdb's copy carries only in-frame clones and drops some. Of about 210,000 clones detected, roughly 90% appear once; the ten largest clones hold 0.78%. The source material was peripheral blood. These receptors originate from a woman between 65 and 79 years old with acute or convalescent COVID-19.

The V and J genes are TRBV28 and TRBJ2-3; D gene ambiguous. The CDR3 covers 11 residues. Trimming shortened V by 7 bases and J by 6 bases, and 8 bases separated the two germline ends. The germline V gene encodes CDR1 MDHEN and CDR2 SYDVKM. This CDR3 reads CASTTRDTQYF. The CDR3 nucleotides are TGTGCCAGCACCACTCGGGATACGCAGTATTTT.

The chain carries TRBV28 and TRBJ2-5; tentatively, D is TRBD1 (5 bases). Germline V gives CDR1 MDHEN, CDR2 SYDVKM. Between the trimmed V and J ends, which lost 4 bases and 7 bases, there was a span of 10 bases. The CDR3 totals 12 residues. The CDR3, as DNA: TGTGCCAGCAGTTGGCCACAGGCGACCCAGTACTTC. Its protein product is CASSWPQATQYF.

The chain couples TRBV25-1 to TRBJ2-7; 7 bases agree with TRBD1. The CDR3 runs to 15 residues. Germline assignment: CDR1 MGHDK and CDR2 SYGVNS. V shed 3 bases, J shed 4 bases, and the junction held 9 bases outside the gene matches. The CDR3 sequence is CASSEAGTANYEQYF. CDR3 coding DNA: TGTGCCAGCAGTGAGGCCGGGACAGCTAATTACGAGCAGTACTTC.

The rearrangement links TRBV2 to TRBJ2-1; 9 nucleotides align to TRBD2. J gave up 2 bases and V 6 bases, and 2 bases lay outside the gene matches. CDR1 SNHLY and CDR2 FYNNEI come from the germline V gene. The CDR3 is 14 amino acids. CDR3 sequence reads: CASSWTSAYNEQFF. As DNA, the CDR3 is TGTGCCAGCAGCTGGACTAGCGCCTACAATGAGCAGTTCTTC.

The chain joins TRBV11-3 to TRBJ1-3; unclear D gene. V lost 1 base and J 1 base, leaving 5 bases between the germline ends. The CDR3 loop spans 14 amino acids. The germline V gene encodes CDR1 SGHNT and CDR2 YENEEA. CDR3 sequence: CASSLGDSGNTIYF. CDR3 bases: TGTGCCAGCAGCTTAGGAGATTCTGGAAACACCATATATTTT.

The chain combines TRBV20-1 with TRBJ1-1; D perhaps matches TRBD1 (6 bases). Trimming took 4 bases from V and 7 from J, leaving 10 bases between them. The CDR3 extends over 11 amino acids. Germline CDR1 DFQATT, CDR2 SNEGSKA (reference sequence). This CDR3 is CSATGTSEAFF. The CDR3 DNA is TGCAGTGCTACGGGGACAAGTGAAGCTTTCTTT.